The 23 T cell receptor beta chains listed next were all sequenced from one sample in a study of blood T cell repertoires in COVID-19. Sequenced by immunoSEQ multiplex PCR; TCRdb stores in-frame clones only, minus some. The sample holds tens of thousands of clones, about 88% seen once. The specimen was peripheral blood. The receptor source for this set is a human donor in a cohort sampled during active COVID-19.

This chain connects TRBV6-6 to TRBJ1-4; D might be TRBD1 (6 bases). The CDR3 sequence is 14 residues long. Germline lookup yields CDR1 MNHNY and CDR2 SVGAGI (reference sequence). V was pared by 4 bases and J by 7 bases, with 13 bases between. CDR3 sequence: CASSLQGIGEKLFF. In DNA, the CDR3 is TGTGCCAGCAGTTTACAGGGAATCGGTGAAAAACTGTTTTTT.

The genes are TRBV3-1 (or the pseudogene TRBV3-2) and TRBJ2-7, with TRBD2 matching over 10 bases. The CDR3 runs to 13 residues. The junction had 6 bases not matched to a gene; V was cut back by 8 bases and J by 5 bases. The germline V gene has CDR1 LGHDT and CDR2 YNNKEL (reference sequence). The CDR3 is CASATSGLHEQYF. The CDR3 DNA follows: TGTGCCAGCGCGACTAGCGGGTTACACGAGCAGTACTTC.

This clone was observed once. V gene TRBV23-1 combines with J gene TRBJ1-2; 7 bases map to TRBD1. TRBV23-1 is reported as an ORF; its role is uncertain. The CDR3 covers 16 residues. Trimming removed 0 bases from V and 0 bases from J; junction bases left unmatched: 4. The CDR3 DNA reads TGCGCCAGCAGTCAATCGGACAGGAAAGCTAACTATGGCTACACCTTC. Its protein product is CASSQSDRKANYGYTF.

This chain uses TRBV5-1 with TRBJ2-7, with 7 nucleotides matching TRBD1. Trimming removed 3 bases from V and 7 bases from J; junction bases left unmatched: 13. There are 15 residues in the CDR3. The germline V gene has CDR1 SGHRS and CDR2 YFSETQ. In nucleotides, the CDR3 is TGCGCCAGCAGCTCGCACGGGATAGGGGGCGATGAGCAGTACTTC. The encoded protein is CASSSHGIGGDEQYF.

The V gene is TRBV24-1, the J gene TRBJ1-5, with 7 bases identical to TRBD1. V dropped 7 bases and J dropped 1; count of bases not matched to a gene: 18. This CDR3 has 19 residues. The germline gives CDR1 KGHDR, CDR2 SFDVKD. CDR3 nucleotide sequence: TGTGCCACCAGGGGGGTCAGGACAGGAGGTAGGGGAAGCAATCAGCCCCAGCATTTT. Residues: CATRGVRTGGRGSNQPQHF.

The chain joins TRBV28 to TRBJ2-1, with 11 bases matching TRBD2. CDR3 length equals 17 residues. Trimming took 4 bases from V and 0 from J; bases not matched to a gene: 5. From germline, CDR1 is MDHEN and CDR2 SYDVKM. The CDR3 nucleotides are TGTGCCAGCAGTTCAAAACTAGCGGGAGACTCCTACAATGAGCAGTTCTTC. Translated: CASSSKLAGDSYNEQFF.

The chain carries TRBV4-3 and TRBJ2-7, with 12 bases aligning to TRBD2. Germline V gene sequence: CDR1 LGHNA, CDR2 YSLEER. V was pared by 5 bases and J by 7 bases, with 9 bases of the junction left unmatched. The CDR3 sequence is 15 residues long. The CDR3 sequence is CASSSRLAGAEEQYF. CDR3 sequence (DNA): TGCGCCAGCAGCTCTCGACTAGCGGGAGCGGAAGAGCAGTACTTC.

A few counts support this clone. The V gene is TRBV5-1, the J gene TRBJ2-4; TRBD1 is a possible D gene (6 bases). Germline CDR1 reads SGHRS; CDR2 reads YFSETQ. Trimming took 4 bases from V and 8 from J, leaving 16 bases between them. This CDR3 region has 14 residues. The CDR3 region is CASSLQGQADIQYF. CDR3 sequence (DNA): TGCGCCAGCAGCCTACAGGGCCAGGCGGACATTCAGTACTTC.

The chain has TRBV7-2 and TRBJ2-2; 7 bases line up with TRBD1. The CDR3 has 15 residues. Germline V lookup: CDR1 SGHTA, CDR2 FQGNSA. The J segment lost 5 bases and the V segment lost 5 bases, leaving 8 bases of the junction unmatched. CDR3 residues: CASSARQGITGELFF. The CDR3 nucleotides read TGTGCCAGCAGCGCCAGACAGGGTATTACCGGGGAGCTGTTTTTT.

The V call is TRBV10-3, the J call TRBJ2-3, with TRBD2 matching 9 bases. CDR1 is ENHRY, CDR2 SYGVKD, per germline. The CDR3 is 14 amino acids. V shed 3 bases, J shed 8 bases, and the junction held 6 bases outside the gene matches. The CDR3 nucleotides are TGTGCCATCAGTGACGGCGGGAGGGCGGGTACGCAGTATTTT. Its translation: CAISDGGRAGTQYF.

This chain joins TRBV9 and TRBJ1-5, with D tentatively TRBD1 (5 bases). Trimming shortened V by 5 bases and J by 4 bases, and 13 bases separated the two germline ends. The CDR3 sequence is 14 residues long. Germline-derived CDR1 and CDR2 are SGDLS and YYNGEE. The CDR3 DNA is TGTGCCAGCAGTCCCGGGGGGGGAAATCAGCCCCAGCATTTT. Amino acid sequence: CASSPGGGNQPQHF. Based on the CDR3 plus reference TRBV9 and TRBJ1-5, the full variable domain is DSGVTQTPKHLITATGQRVTLRCSPRSGDLSVYWYQQSLDQGLQFLIQYYNGEERAKGNILERFSAQQFPDLHSELNLSSLELGDSALYFCASSPGGGNQPQHFGDGTRLSIL.

This clone was observed a single time. The chain joins TRBV18 to TRBJ2-7; 9 positions match TRBD1. This CDR3 has 17 residues. V shed 3 bases and J 6 bases; nucleotides not matched to a gene: 15. CDR1 is KGHSH, CDR2 LQKENI, per germline. Written as DNA, the CDR3 is TGTGCCAGCTCACCGACTGTAAGACGGACAGGGGTCCGCGAGCAGTACTTC. Translating it yields CASSPTVRRTGVREQYF.

The chain has TRBV10-3 and TRBJ1-6; 7 positions agree with TRBD1. This CDR3 has 16 residues. Unmatched junction bases numbered 14, after V lost 11 bases and J lost 4 bases. Per the germline V gene, CDR1 is ENHRY and CDR2 is SYGVKD. The CDR3 sequence is CASEEGALAYNSPLHF. The CDR3 DNA sequence: TGTGCCTCCGAGGAGGGGGCTCTGGCTTATAATTCACCCCTCCACTTT.

This rearrangement joins TRBV5-6 to TRBJ1-5; D is uncertain. V was trimmed by 0 bases and J by 0 bases, leaving 7 bases between them. CDR1 SGHDT and CDR2 YYEEEE come from the germline V gene. There are 15 residues in the CDR3. CDR3 coding DNA: TGTGCCAGCAGCTTGGCAGGATTTAGCAATCAGCCCCAGCATTTT. Encoded protein: CASSLAGFSNQPQHF.

The chain carries TRBV28 and TRBJ2-1, with 7 bases fitting TRBD2. The V segment lost 8 bases and the J segment 6 bases; nucleotides outside the gene matches: 10. CDR1 and CDR2 from the germline V gene are MDHEN and SYDVKM. The CDR3 spans 14 residues. CDR3 residues: CASGRAGWGNEQFF. The CDR3 nucleotides read TGTGCCAGCGGGAGAGCGGGATGGGGCAATGAGCAGTTCTTC.

As to this clone: The same CDR3 is also encoded by other DNA sequences in this sample. This sequence joins TRBV6-5 and TRBJ1-4; TRBD1 aligns across 7 bases. Per the germline V gene, CDR1 is MNHEY and CDR2 is SVGAGI. The CDR3 is made up of 13 amino acids. With 4 bases clipped from V and 8 bases from J, the junction kept 4 bases outside the gene matches. The CDR3 DNA sequence: TGTGCCAGCAGTTGGACAGGAAGAGAAAAACTGTTTTTT. It is translated as CASSWTGREKLFF.

This rearrangement joins TRBV18 to TRBJ2-5, with TRBD2 identical over 8 bases. The germline V gene encodes CDR1 KGHSH and CDR2 LQKENI. This CDR3 comprises 16 residues. Losses at the gene ends were 3 bases for V and 4 bases for J; bases not matched to a gene: 10. This CDR3 is CASSPSASGRRETQYF. In DNA, the CDR3 is TGTGCCAGCTCACCGTCGGCTAGCGGGCGTAGAGAGACCCAGTACTTC.

The V call is TRBV7-2, the J call TRBJ2-7, with 7 bases that match TRBD1. CDR3 length: 13 residues. V lost 3 bases, J lost 7 bases, and 6 bases stayed unmatched. Looked up from germline, CDR1 is SGHTA and CDR2 is FQGNSA. The CDR3 loop reads CASSFNRGGEQYF. The CDR3 bases are TGTGCCAGCAGCTTTAACAGGGGCGGGGAGCAGTACTTC.

This chain uses TRBV20-1 with TRBJ2-1, with TRBD2 matching 15 bases. Per the germline V gene, CDR1 is DFQATT and CDR2 is SNEGSKA (reference sequence). V shed 3 bases, J shed 3 bases, and the junction held 9 bases outside the gene matches. The CDR3 loop spans 18 amino acids. The CDR3 nucleotides are TGCAGTGCTAGTCCGGGACTAGCGGGAGGCGGGGTCTACAATGAGCAGTTCTTC. Translating gives CSASPGLAGGGVYNEQFF.

The V gene is TRBV19, the J gene TRBJ1-4; D ambiguous. Looked up from germline, CDR1 is LNHDA and CDR2 is SQIVND (reference sequence). The V and J ends lost 7 bases and 0 bases respectively, with 6 bases between them. The CDR3 consists of 13 residues. CDR3: CASKRTTNEKLFF. The CDR3 bases are TGTGCCAGTAAGCGCACAACTAATGAAAAACTGTTTTTT.

The chain employs TRBV29-1 and TRBJ2-7; 9 bases map to TRBD1. CDR1 is SQVTM and CDR2 is ANQGSEA in the germline V gene. J was trimmed by 5 bases and V by 3 bases; bases with no gene match: 11. This CDR3 contains 15 residues. The CDR3 DNA is TGCAGCGTTGACGCTGGGGACAGGGTAAACCACGAGCAGTACTTC. It encodes CSVDAGDRVNHEQYF.

The chain joins TRBV15 to TRBJ1-2; maybe TRBD1 (5 bases). CDR1 is LNHNV, CDR2 YYDKDF, per germline (reference sequence). The CDR3 covers 15 residues. V lost 0 bases, J lost 3 bases, and 11 bases lay in between. The CDR3 spells CATSRDSATDYGYTF. CDR3 DNA sequence: TGTGCCACCAGCAGAGATTCGGCGACAGACTATGGCTACACCTTC.

V usage is TRBV28 and J usage is TRBJ1-5; weak D call: TRBD1 (5 bases). V lost 7 bases, J lost 7 bases, and 20 bases lay in between. The CDR3 totals 15 residues. Germline assignment: CDR1 MDHEN and CDR2 SYDVKM. Here the CDR3 reads CASTINGGNRQPQHF. CDR3 in DNA: TGTGCCAGCACCATCAACGGGGGGAACAGACAGCCCCAGCATTTT.